The next 8 T cell receptor beta chains were all read from a single sample in a study of technical replicates of blood from several donors. The repertoire was sequenced with immunoSEQ multiplex PCR; TCRdb's copy has only in-frame clones and lacks some. The repertoire holds about 76,000 clones, with about 91% as singletons. Sequences were obtained from T cells isolated from PBMCs. All receptors come from a human donor in good health.

The gene calls are TRBV27 and TRBJ2-1, with 8 bases that match TRBD2. CDR1 is MNHEY, CDR2 SMNVEV, per germline (reference sequence). Germline trimming cut 3 bases from V and 9 bases from J; bases unmatched to any gene: 4. The CDR3 sequence is 13 residues long. The CDR3 DNA reads as TGTGCCAGCAGTTTCTGGACTAGCCCTGAGCAGTTCTTC. It encodes CASSFWTSPEQFF.

This chain joins TRBV5-8 and TRBJ1-1; tentative D call: TRBD1 (5 bases). Germline V CDR1 and CDR2: SGHTS, YDEGEE. The length of the CDR3 is 14 residues. V lost 2 bases, J lost 0 bases, and 8 bases lay in between. CDR3 loop: CASSFRVVNTEAFF. The DNA of the CDR3 is TGTGCCAGCAGCTTCAGGGTTGTGAACACTGAAGCTTTCTTT.

The CDR3 bases are TGTGCCAGCAGCAGAAATAGCGGGGGTGAGCAGTTCTTC. Translating it yields CASSRNSGGEQFF. The V call is TRBV25-1, the J call TRBJ2-1, with 9 nucleotides matching TRBD2. V lost 6 bases and J lost 9; bases outside the gene matches: 6. The length of the CDR3 is 13 residues. The germline V gene has CDR1 MGHDK and CDR2 SYGVNS.

V and J are TRBV6-1 and TRBJ1-5; TRBD1 is a possible D gene (5 bases). Germline assignment: CDR1 MNHNS and CDR2 SASEGT. This CDR3 is 14 amino acids long. V was clipped by 7 bases and J by 4 bases, with 14 bases between them. CDR3 amino acids: CASTIRDYNQPQHF. CDR3 bases: TGTGCCAGCACCATACGGGACTATAATCAGCCCCAGCATTTT.

V gene TRBV6-1 combines with J gene TRBJ1-1; 8 bases are shared with TRBD1. The CDR3 is 14 amino acids. CDR1 and CDR2 from the germline V gene are MNHNS and SASEGT. After removal of 6 bases from V and 5 bases from J, the junction contained 8 bases not matched to a gene. CDR3 amino acids: CASRAQGGQTEAFF. In nucleotides, the CDR3 is TGTGCCAGCAGAGCACAGGGGGGGCAAACTGAAGCTTTCTTT.

V and J are TRBV7-6 and TRBJ1-1, with TRBD1 identical over 8 bases. From germline, CDR1 is SGHVS and CDR2 FNYEAQ. The CDR3 is 15 residues long. With 5 bases clipped from V and 6 bases from J, the junction kept 11 bases outside the gene matches. The DNA for the CDR3 is TGTGCCAGCAGCCAGGAACAGGGGGAGAGACCTGAAGCTTTCTTT. Translated, it gives CASSQEQGERPEAFF.

J is TRBJ1-2 and V is TRBV6-6; no clear D. This CDR3 has 11 amino acids. V dropped 5 bases and J dropped 2 bases, with 3 bases sitting between them. Germline V gene lookup returns CDR1 MNHNY and CDR2 SVGAGI (reference sequence). In DNA, the CDR3 is TGTGCCAGCAGTCCGAACTATGGCTACACCTTC. Protein: CASSPNYGYTF.

The chain links TRBV6-5 to TRBJ2-1; TRBD2 aligns across 10 bases. This CDR3 comprises 16 residues. Looked up from germline, CDR1 is MNHEY and CDR2 is SVGAGI. J was trimmed by 6 bases and V by 0 bases; bases with no gene match: 5. CDR3: CASSYSRLAGLNEQFF. CDR3 coding DNA: TGTGCCAGCAGTTACTCGCGACTAGCGGGCCTCAATGAGCAGTTCTTC.